This TCR beta chain was retrieved from a study of monozygotic twins with inflammatory bowel disease. Study observations and caveats: Twins with IBD were found to have lower TCRbeta diversity (inverse Simpson) than healthy co-twins.

As for this clonotype: Its antigen remains unidentified.

TCRdb reprocessed the 5' RACE reads and stores each CDR3 protein as one record, lacking DNA. Reported are under 200,000 distinct CDR3 sequences; the ten largest clones contain 2.4%. Germline V CDR1 and CDR2: SGHTA, FQGNSA. This CDR3 has 14 amino acids. Sequencing was done on a sample of blood. V usage is TRBV7-2 and J usage is TRBJ1-1. This receptor was obtained from a human donor with ulcerative colitis or Crohn's disease, or a healthy co-twin of an affected twin (not recorded which). Here the CDR3 reads CASSLVGIRTEAFF.